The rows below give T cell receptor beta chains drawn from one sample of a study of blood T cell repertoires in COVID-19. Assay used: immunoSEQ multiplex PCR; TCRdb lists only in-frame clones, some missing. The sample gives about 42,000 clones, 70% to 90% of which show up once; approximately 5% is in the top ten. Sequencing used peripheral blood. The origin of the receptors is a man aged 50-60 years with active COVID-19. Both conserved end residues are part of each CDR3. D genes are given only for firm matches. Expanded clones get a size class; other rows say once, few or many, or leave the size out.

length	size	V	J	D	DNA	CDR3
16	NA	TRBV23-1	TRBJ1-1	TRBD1	TGCGCCAGCAGAGAACGGGACAGGGGGCCGAACACTGAAGCTTTCTTT	CASRERDRGPNTEAFF
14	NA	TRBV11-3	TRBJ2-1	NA	TGTGCCAGCAGCTTCGCTAGCGTCCTCAATGAGCAGTTCTTC	CASSFASVLNEQFF
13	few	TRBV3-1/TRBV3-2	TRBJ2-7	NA	TGTGCCAGCAGCCAACTGGGGGGTTACGAGCAGTACTTC	CASSQLGGYEQYF
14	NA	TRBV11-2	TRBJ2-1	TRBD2	TGTGCCAGCAGCGTAGAGCGGGGTAAGAATGAGCAGTTCTTC	CASSVERGKNEQFF
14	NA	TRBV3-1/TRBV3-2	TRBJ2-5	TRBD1	TGTGCCAGCAGCCCCTTGACAGGGGGGGAGACCCAGTACTTC	CASSPLTGGETQYF
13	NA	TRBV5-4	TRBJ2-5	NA	TGTGCCAGCAGCTTGTGGGGAGGAGAGACCCAGTACTTC	CASSLWGGETQYF
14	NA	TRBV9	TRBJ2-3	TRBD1	TGTGCCAGCAGCGCCCGACAGGGTAGGGGTACGCAGTATTTT	CASSARQGRGTQYF
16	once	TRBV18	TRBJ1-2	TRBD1	TGTGCCAGCTCACCCCCCACAGGGGGGGGAATCTATGGCTACACCTTC	CASSPPTGGGIYGYTF
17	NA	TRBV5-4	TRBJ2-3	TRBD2	TGTGCCAGCAGCTTGCTCCTAGCGGGAGGCGGCACAGATACGCAGTATTTT	CASSLLLAGGGTDTQYF
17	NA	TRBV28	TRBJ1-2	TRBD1	TGTGCCAGCAGGATAGATACGGGACAGGGCATTAACTATGGCTACACCTTC	CASRIDTGQGINYGYTF
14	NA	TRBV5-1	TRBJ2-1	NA	TGCGCCAGTTCAATGGAGGCCCCTCACAATGAGCAGTTCTTC	CASSMEAPHNEQFF
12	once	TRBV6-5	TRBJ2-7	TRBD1	TGTGCGTCCGGGACAGGCTTCTACGAGCAGTACTTC	CASGTGFYEQYF
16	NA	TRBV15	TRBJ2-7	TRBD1	TGTGCCACCAGCAGAGACCCGGGACAGGGGGCCTACGAGCAGTACTTC	CATSRDPGQGAYEQYF
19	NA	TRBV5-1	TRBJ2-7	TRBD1	TGCGCCAGCAGCTTGGGAGGGTACACATGGGGGACAGGGGACTACGAGCAGTACTTC	CASSLGGYTWGTGDYEQYF
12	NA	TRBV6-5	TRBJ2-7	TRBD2	TGTGCCAGCACTAGCGGGAGCAACGAGCAGTACTTC	CASTSGSNEQYF
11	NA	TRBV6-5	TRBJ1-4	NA	TGTGCCAGCTCAAATCATGAAAAACTGTTTTTT	CASSNHEKLFF
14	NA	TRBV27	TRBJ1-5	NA	TGTGCCAGCAGCGGGGGATATAGCAATCAGCCCCAGCATTTT	CASSGGYSNQPQHF
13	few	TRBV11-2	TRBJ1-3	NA	TGTGCCAGCGGCGGGGTATCTGGAAACACCATATATTTT	CASGGVSGNTIYF
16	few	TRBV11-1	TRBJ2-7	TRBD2	TGTGCCAGCAGCCGCCTCCGCGGGAGGGGCCCTCGGGAGCAGTACTTC	CASSRLRGRGPREQYF
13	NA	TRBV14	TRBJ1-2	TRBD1	TGTGCCAGCAGCCCGAAACAGGGGTATGGCTACACCTTC	CASSPKQGYGYTF
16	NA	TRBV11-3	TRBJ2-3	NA	TGTGCCAGCAGCTTAGTAGCAGGGCAACCCACAGATACGCAGTATTTT	CASSLVAGQPTDTQYF
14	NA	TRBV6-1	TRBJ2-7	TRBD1	TGTGCCAGCAGTGAAGCGGGGGAGAGGACAGGTTTTGGCTTC	CASSEAGERTGFGF
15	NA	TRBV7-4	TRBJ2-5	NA	TGTGCCAGCAGCTTAGGGGCAGAAGTACAAGAGACCCAGTACTTC	CASSLGAEVQETQYF
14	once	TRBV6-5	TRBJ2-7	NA	TGTGCCAGCAGTCGTACAGGGAGCGCCTACGAGCAGTACTTC	CASSRTGSAYEQYF
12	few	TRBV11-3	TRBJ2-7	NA	TGTGCCAGCAGCTTAGACAGGTACGAGCAGTACTTC	CASSLDRYEQYF
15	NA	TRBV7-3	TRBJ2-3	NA	TGTGCCAGCAGCCCAGGTGGGGCTTTCACAGATACGCAGTATTTT	CASSPGGAFTDTQYF
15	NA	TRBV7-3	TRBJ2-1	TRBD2	TGTGCCAGCAGCCCGGGACTAGGGCAATACAATGAGCAGTTCTTC	CASSPGLGQYNEQFF
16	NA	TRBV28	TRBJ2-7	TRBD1	TGTGCCAGCAGTTCTCCCCAGTCGGGACAGGGGTACGAGCAGTACTTC	CASSSPQSGQGYEQYF
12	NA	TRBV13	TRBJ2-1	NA	TGTGCCAGTAGGACAAAAAGGAATGAGCAGTTCTTC	CASRTKRNEQFF
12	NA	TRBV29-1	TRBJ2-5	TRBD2	TGCAGCGCACTCCTAGCGGGGGAGACCCAGTACTTC	CSALLAGETQYF
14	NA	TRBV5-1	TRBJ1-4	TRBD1	TGCGCCAGCAGCTTTGGGACAGGGGGAGAAAAACTGTTTTTT	CASSFGTGGEKLFF
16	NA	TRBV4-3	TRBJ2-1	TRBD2	TGCGCCAGCAGCCAAGGAACTAGCGGGGGATACAATGAGCAGTTCTTC	CASSQGTSGGYNEQFF
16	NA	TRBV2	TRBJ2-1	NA	TGTGCCAGCAGCCCGCGGGGACCAAGCTCCTACAATGAGCAGTTCTTC	CASSPRGPSSYNEQFF